Listed here is a single T cell receptor (beta chain). Germline assignment: CDR1 LNHDA and CDR2 SQIVND (reference sequence). V was pared by 3 bases and J by 4 bases, with 8 bases of the junction left unmatched. The CDR3 is 16 residues long. Libraries were prepared by immunoSEQ multiplex PCR; TCRdb keeps only in-frame clonotypes and omits some of them. The table shows more than 150,000 clones, with more than 85% occurring only once. These data are taken from a study of blood T cell repertoires in COVID-19. Input material: peripheral blood. V gene TRBV19 combines with J gene TRBJ2-2; TRBD2 matches 7 bases. The TCR sequence derives from a woman in her 70s with acute or convalescent COVID-19. The CDR3 reads CASSMVSGRGTGELFF. Here the CDR3 DNA reads TGTGCCAGTAGTATGGTGTCAGGGAGGGGCACCGGGGAGCTGTTTTTT.